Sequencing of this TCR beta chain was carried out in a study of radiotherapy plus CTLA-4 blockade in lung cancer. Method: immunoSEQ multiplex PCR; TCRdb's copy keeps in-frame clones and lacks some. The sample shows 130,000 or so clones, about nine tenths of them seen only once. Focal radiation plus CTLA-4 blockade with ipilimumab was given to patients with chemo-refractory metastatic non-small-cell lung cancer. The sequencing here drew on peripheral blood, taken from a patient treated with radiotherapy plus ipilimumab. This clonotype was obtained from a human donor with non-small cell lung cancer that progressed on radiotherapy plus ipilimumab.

CDR3 in DNA: TGTGCCACCGCGGACAGGGGGCGTGATGAGCAGTTCTTC. Its translation is CATADRGRDEQFF. The V and J genes are TRBV6-5 and TRBJ2-1, with 11 bases fitting TRBD1. From germline, CDR1 is MNHEY and CDR2 SVGAGI. The CDR3 has 13 amino acids. The junction had 7 bases not matched to a gene; V was cut back by 10 bases and J by 8 bases.